A selection of T cell receptor beta chains follows, all from one sample in a study of breast tumors, draining lymph nodes, adjacent tissues. Using its own MiXCR run on the multiplex PCR reads, TCRdb lists one record per CDR3 protein. The data contain under 80,000 distinct CDR3 sequences, roughly 44% of them singletons. The sequencing sample was made of breast tumor tissue. The receptor set was obtained from a female donor with breast cancer. Some clones in this sample may be carry-over from other donors' samples. The CDR3 runs from the conserved cysteine through the conserved F or W. Each record gives: J gene, D gene, V gene, clone size, CDR3 protein, CDR3 DNA. A D gene is named only where the DNA matches it firmly. Size is stated for part of the rows, as once, few or many counts, or as a class when the clone is expanded.

J gene: TRBJ2-5
D gene: TRBD2
V gene: TRBV7-9
clone size: many
CDR3 protein: CASSLAVGGGEETQYF
CDR3 DNA: TGTGCCAGCAGCTTAGCTGTTGGGGGGGGAGAAGAGACCCAGTACTTC

J gene: TRBJ1-6
D gene: .
V gene: TRBV7-2
clone size: many
CDR3 protein: CASSPRMGNSPLHF
CDR3 DNA: TGTGCCAGCAGCCCTCGCATGGGAAATTCACCCCTCCACTTT

J gene: TRBJ2-7
D gene: .
V gene: TRBV20-1
clone size: many
CDR3 protein: CSANRNRDFSYEQYF
CDR3 DNA: TGCAGTGCTAACCGAAACCGGGACTTCTCCTACGAGCAGTACTTC

J gene: TRBJ1-2
D gene: .
V gene: TRBV20-1
clone size: many
CDR3 protein: CRHNRVSNYGYTF
CDR3 DNA: TGCAGGCATAACAGGGTTTCCAACTATGGCTACACCTTC

J gene: TRBJ2-1
D gene: TRBD2
V gene: TRBV2
clone size: many
CDR3 protein: CASWGGGGVDEQFF
CDR3 DNA: TGTGCCAGCTGGGGGGGCGGGGGGGTGGATGAGCAGTTCTTC

J gene: TRBJ2-7
D gene: TRBD2
V gene: TRBV20-1
clone size: many
CDR3 protein: CSARRGGPTEQYF
CDR3 DNA: TGCAGTGCTAGGCGGGGGGGGCCGACCGAGCAGTACTTC

J gene: TRBJ1-4
D gene: .
V gene: TRBV5-4
clone size: once
CDR3 protein: CASSLDRVGEKLFF
CDR3 DNA: TGTGCCAGCAGCTTGGACAGGGTCGGAGAAAAACTGTTTTTT

J gene: TRBJ2-1
D gene: .
V gene: TRBV19
clone size: many
CDR3 protein: CASSIRDSSYNEQFF
CDR3 DNA: TGTGCCAGTAGTATACGCGACAGCTCCTACAATGAGCAGTTCTTC

J gene: TRBJ2-1
D gene: .
V gene: TRBV3-1
clone size: many
CDR3 protein: CASSQEGNRFEEQFF
CDR3 DNA: TGTGCCAGCAGCCAAGAAGGGAACAGGTTTGAGGAGCAGTTCTTC

J gene: TRBJ2-2
D gene: .
V gene: TRBV11-2
clone size: many
CDR3 protein: CASSLGLPNTGELFF
CDR3 DNA: TGTGCCAGCAGCTTAGGACTACCGAACACCGGGGAGCTGTTTTTT

J gene: TRBJ2-7
D gene: TRBD2
V gene: TRBV20-1
clone size: large
CDR3 protein: CSARAGGRVFEQYF
CDR3 DNA: TGCAGTGCTAGAGCGGGAGGCAGGGTCTTCGAGCAGTACTTC

J gene: TRBJ1-6
D gene: TRBD1
V gene: TRBV10-2
clone size: many
CDR3 protein: CASSAGQGASPLHF
CDR3 DNA: TGCGCCAGCAGTGCAGGACAGGGGGCTTCACCCCTCCACTTT

J gene: TRBJ2-3
D gene: .
V gene: TRBV7-3
clone size: .
CDR3 protein: CASSLVGAGITDTQYF
CDR3 DNA: TGTGCCAGCAGCTTAGTGGGGGCGGGGATCACAGATACGCAGTATTTT

J gene: TRBJ2-5
D gene: TRBD1
V gene: TRBV20-1
clone size: .
CDR3 protein: CSARDLGQGAETQYF
CDR3 DNA: TGCAGTGCTAGAGATCTTGGACAGGGGGCAGAGACCCAGTACTTC

J gene: TRBJ2-4
D gene: TRBD2
V gene: TRBV15
clone size: .
CDR3 protein: CAKVGGGGKNIQYF
CDR3 DNA: TGTGCCAAAGTGGGGGGGGGTGGGAAAAACATTCAGTACTTC

J gene: TRBJ2-7
D gene: TRBD2
V gene: TRBV14
clone size: .
CDR3 protein: CASSQILAPSYEQYF
CDR3 DNA: TGTGCCAGCAGCCAAATACTAGCGCCGTCCTACGAGCAGTACTTC

J gene: TRBJ2-1
D gene: .
V gene: TRBV7-8
clone size: many
CDR3 protein: CASSLGFGRGNNEQFF
CDR3 DNA: TGTGCCAGCAGCTTAGGTTTTGGGCGGGGTAACAATGAGCAGTTCTTC

J gene: TRBJ2-4
D gene: TRBD1
V gene: TRBV2
clone size: many
CDR3 protein: CASSTRDRGRRWGKNIQYF
CDR3 DNA: TGTGCCAGCAGTACCAGGGACAGGGGGCGACGGTGGGGCAAAAACATTCAGTACTTC

J gene: TRBJ2-5
D gene: TRBD1
V gene: TRBV12-3/TRBV12-4
clone size: .
CDR3 protein: CASTEQGDSQETQYF
CDR3 DNA: TGTGCCAGCACCGAACAGGGGGACAGCCAAGAGACCCAGTACTTC

J gene: TRBJ2-7
D gene: .
V gene: TRBV18
clone size: many
CDR3 protein: CASSQDPYEQYF
CDR3 DNA: TGTGCCAGCTCACAGGACCCCTACGAGCAGTACTTC

J gene: TRBJ2-5
D gene: .
V gene: TRBV6-5
clone size: many
CDR3 protein: CASSSMDSTFQETQYF
CDR3 DNA: TGTGCCAGCAGTTCTATGGACAGTACTTTCCAAGAGACCCAGTACTTC

J gene: TRBJ2-1
D gene: TRBD2
V gene: TRBV6-4
clone size: many
CDR3 protein: CASSTSGDSYNEQFF
CDR3 DNA: TGTGCCAGCAGCACTAGCGGTGACTCCTACAATGAGCAGTTCTTC

J gene: TRBJ1-1
D gene: .
V gene: TRBV7-9
clone size: .
CDR3 protein: CASSLNEGRAFF
CDR3 DNA: TGTGCCAGCAGCTTAAATGAGGGGAGAGCTTTCTTT

J gene: TRBJ2-5
D gene: .
V gene: TRBV12-3/TRBV12-4
clone size: .
CDR3 protein: CASSAGTGKETQYF
CDR3 DNA: TGTGCCAGCAGTGCCGGAACAGGGAAAGAGACCCAGTACTTC

J gene: TRBJ2-3
D gene: TRBD2
V gene: TRBV7-8
clone size: .
CDR3 protein: CAISFSYGGGTDTQYF
CDR3 DNA: TGTGCCATCAGCTTCTCGTACGGGGGGGGCACAGATACGCAGTATTTT

J gene: TRBJ2-1
D gene: .
V gene: TRBV5-1
clone size: .
CDR3 protein: CASSSRTLTYNEQFF
CDR3 DNA: TGCGCCAGCAGCTCCCGGACCTTAACCTACAATGAGCAGTTCTTC

J gene: TRBJ2-3
D gene: TRBD2
V gene: TRBV5-6
clone size: many
CDR3 protein: CASSLFRGRVGTDTQYF
CDR3 DNA: TGTGCCAGCAGCTTGTTCCGCGGGAGGGTTGGCACAGATACGCAGTATTTT

J gene: TRBJ2-2
D gene: .
V gene: TRBV7-3
clone size: .
CDR3 protein: CASSLQGNSGELFF
CDR3 DNA: TGTGCCAGCAGCTTGCAGGGGAACTCTGGGGAGCTGTTTTTT

J gene: TRBJ1-5
D gene: TRBD1
V gene: TRBV4-1
clone size: many
CDR3 protein: CASSQTDRSSNQPQHF
CDR3 DNA: TGCGCCAGCAGCCAAACGGACAGGTCTAGCAATCAGCCCCAGCATTTT

J gene: TRBJ2-1
D gene: TRBD2
V gene: TRBV6-6
clone size: many
CDR3 protein: CASSFPPGSGRAHEQFF
CDR3 DNA: TGTGCCAGCAGTTTCCCCCCGGGAAGCGGGAGGGCCCATGAGCAGTTCTTC

J gene: TRBJ2-3
D gene: .
V gene: TRBV2
clone size: .
CDR3 protein: CASSSPDRSSTDTQYF
CDR3 DNA: TGTGCCAGCAGCTCCCCGGATCGATCTAGCACAGATACGCAGTATTTT

J gene: TRBJ2-3
D gene: TRBD1
V gene: TRBV7-9
clone size: .
CDR3 protein: CASSWDRGDTQYF
CDR3 DNA: TGTGCCAGCAGCTGGGACAGGGGGGATACGCAGTATTTT

J gene: TRBJ1-4
D gene: TRBD1
V gene: TRBV5-1
clone size: .
CDR3 protein: CASSLVGNRGIDEKLFF
CDR3 DNA: TGCGCCAGCAGCTTGGTAGGTAACAGGGGAATTGATGAAAAACTGTTTTTT

J gene: TRBJ2-5
D gene: .
V gene: TRBV20-1
clone size: few
CDR3 protein: CSAREGEGGSPLGTQYF
CDR3 DNA: TGCAGTGCTAGAGAAGGTGAAGGCGGGTCCCCCTTGGGGACCCAGTACTTC

J gene: TRBJ1-1
D gene: TRBD1
V gene: TRBV5-1
clone size: .
CDR3 protein: CASRSGQVTEAFF
CDR3 DNA: TGCGCCAGCAGGTCCGGACAGGTCACTGAAGCTTTCTTT

J gene: TRBJ1-2
D gene: .
V gene: TRBV4-2
clone size: many
CDR3 protein: CASSTTTLYGYTF
CDR3 DNA: TGTGCCAGCAGCACCACAACGCTCTATGGCTACACCTTC

J gene: TRBJ2-1
D gene: TRBD2
V gene: TRBV7-2
clone size: .
CDR3 protein: CASSSRLAGREQFF
CDR3 DNA: TGTGCCAGCAGCTCGCGACTAGCGGGAAGGGAGCAGTTCTTC

J gene: TRBJ2-1
D gene: .
V gene: TRBV12-3/TRBV12-4
clone size: many
CDR3 protein: CASSLRPNEQFF
CDR3 DNA: TGTGCCAGCAGTCTCCGACCAAATGAGCAGTTCTTC

J gene: TRBJ2-2
D gene: TRBD1
V gene: TRBV6-2/TRBV6-3
clone size: many
CDR3 protein: CASRPGTGNTGELFF
CDR3 DNA: TGTGCCAGCAGACCCGGGACAGGTAACACCGGGGAGCTGTTTTTT